This TCR beta chain originates from a study of blood T cell repertoires in COVID-19. Study-level information: Acute and convalescent COVID-19 samples came from the United States, Italy and Spain. PBMCs, B-cell-depleted T cells, or T cells provided the cDNA or gDNA that made up the material.

Original processing methods: The authors estimated nucleated cell counts from reference gene primer amplification. The assay was immunoSEQ multiplex PCR, and TCRdb's table has in-frame clones only and misses some. The DNA was the basis for D and trimming; V, J and clone size are from that table. The repertoire holds hundreds of thousands of clones, with more than 80% as singletons. This CDR3 has 12 amino acids. V was shortened by 6 bases and J by 4 bases, with 7 bases between the two germline ends. From germline, CDR1 is MNHEY and CDR2 SVGAGI. In this sample, this clone turned up once. What was sequenced was peripheral blood. The sequence was collected from a woman aged 18-35 years with acute or convalescent COVID-19. The rearrangement links TRBV6-5 to TRBJ1-5, with D perhaps matching TRBD1 (5 bases). The CDR3 nucleotides are TGTGCCAGCAGGGGGGGGAATCAGCCCCAGCATTTT. This encodes CASRGGNQPQHF.